What follows is one TCR beta chain and its context. Its specificity is not known. This CDR3 has 16 amino acids. Germline CDR1 and CDR2: MNHEY and SMNVEV (reference sequence). Deletions cut 3 bases from V and 1 base from J, with 14 bases between. This sample was taken from a study of immune evolution from preneoplasia to lung adenocarcinoma. Measured with immunoSEQ multiplex PCR; TCRdb has only the in-frame clones, and not every one. The sample holds 4,300 or so clones; more than 60% are singletons and the top ten take less than 9%. Study-wide results and caveats: Clonality was highest in normal lung, lower in later-stage lesions apparently. Top clone share appeared to fall from AAH through AIS, MIA, adenocarcinoma.

The clonotype originates from a person aged 55-79 years with lung adenocarcinoma. Sequenced material: FFPE lung adenocarcinoma in situ tissue. The rearrangement joins TRBV27 to TRBJ2-3; tentative D call: TRBD2 (6 bases). For the CDR3, the DNA is TGTGCCAGCAGTTTTTGGCGGGGTGAGGGCACAGATACGCAGTATTTT. Translating it yields CASSFWRGEGTDTQYF.